These 20 T cell receptor beta chains share one sample of origin, sequenced in a study of cytomegalovirus exposure and HLA in healthy donors (dated 2017 in TCRdb). Library preparation employed the immunoSEQ multiplex PCR assay. The table was pulled from immuneACCESS by TCRdb, which kept in-frame rearrangements only. Such tables lose some clones; where checked, under half of the loss comes from unresolved V genes, and the rest has no known cause. Across this sample there are 150,000 to 200,000 clones, with about 89% seen only once. Over 2.5% of the sample belongs to the ten largest clones. The sequencing input was PBMCs. These receptors were obtained from a woman under 30 in good health and CMV-seropositive.

The chain combines TRBV7-2 with TRBJ1-1, with 10 bases fitting TRBD1. This CDR3 is 15 amino acids long. The trim removed 5 bases at V and 4 bases at J, leaving 7 bases unmatched. Germline V gene data show CDR1 as SGHTA and CDR2 as FQGNSA. CDR3: CASSPRQGARTEAFF. The CDR3 DNA follows: TGTGCCAGCAGCCCTAGACAGGGGGCGCGCACTGAAGCTTTCTTT.

A single count supports this clone. V gene TRBV6-5 combines with J gene TRBJ2-7; weak D call: TRBD1 (6 bases). CDR3 length equals 15 residues. Germline loops: CDR1 MNHEY, CDR2 SVGAGI. Trimming cost V 4 bases and J 3 bases, with 16 bases left between them. The CDR3 region is CASSSTGQIFYEQYF. CDR3 in DNA: TGTGCCAGCAGTTCCACGGGACAAATTTTCTACGAGCAGTACTTC.

This clone is a singleton in its sample. The CDR3 DNA reads TGTGCCAGCTCACCACAGAACACGAACACTGAAGCTTTCTTT. Amino acid sequence: CASSPQNTNTEAFF. The chain carries TRBV18 and TRBJ1-1; no definite D call. V gave up 1 base and J gave up 1 base, with 7 bases separating them. CDR1 is KGHSH, CDR2 LQKENI, per germline. The CDR3 is 14 amino acids.

The genes are TRBV4-2 and TRBJ2-3; TRBD1 matches 8 bases. Germline V lookup: CDR1 LGHNA, CDR2 YNFKEQ. The CDR3 loop spans 15 amino acids. V was clipped by 3 bases and J by 6 bases; unmatched bases: 8. The CDR3 sequence: CASSQRSYRGDTQYF. The DNA for the CDR3 is TGTGCCAGCAGCCAGCGATCCTACAGGGGGGATACGCAGTATTTT.

The chain links TRBV4-3 to TRBJ1-1; the D gene is possibly TRBD1 (5 bases). V dropped 0 bases and J dropped 5 bases, with 16 bases sitting between them. The germline V gene has CDR1 LGHNA and CDR2 YSLEER. The CDR3 extends over 16 amino acids. CDR3: CASSQDFREVGTEAFF. CDR3 nucleotide sequence: TGCGCCAGCAGCCAAGATTTCAGGGAAGTGGGGACTGAAGCTTTCTTT.

The chain recombines TRBV5-1 with TRBJ2-2; 8 positions match TRBD1. The CDR3 consists of 18 residues. Germline assignment: CDR1 SGHRS and CDR2 YFSETQ. The V segment lost 3 bases and the J segment 3 bases; nucleotides outside the gene matches: 13. CDR3 DNA sequence: TGCGCCAGCAGCTCTGTGACAGGGGTTGTTGTTCACACCGGGGAGCTGTTTTTT. Translated, it gives CASSSVTGVVVHTGELFF.

For this clone: A junction end diverges from the germline sequence, so it may reflect a read error. The rearrangement links TRBV9 to TRBJ2-4, with TRBD1 identical over 7 bases. This CDR3 has 13 residues. CDR1 is SGDLS, CDR2 YYNGEE, per germline. The CDR3: CASSGGGDRVLNF. The CDR3, as DNA: TGTGCCAGCAGCGGAGGGGGAGACAGGGTTTTGAACTTC. The full variable domain, completed using reference TRBV9 and TRBJ2-4, is DSGVTQTPKHLITATGQRVTLRCSPRSGDLSVYWYQQSLDQGLQFLIQYYNGEERAKGNILERFSAQQFPDLHSELNLSSLELGDSALYFCASSGGGDRVLNFGAGTRLSVL.

The chain links TRBV29-1 to TRBJ2-1; 8 bases align to TRBD2. With V trimmed by 4 bases and J by 5 bases, 10 bases remained unmatched. The CDR3 has 15 amino acids. The V gene's germline CDR1 is SQVTM and CDR2 ANQGSEA. In DNA, the CDR3 is TGCAGCGTTGGCGCCCGGGGGGGGGCCAACAATGAGCAGTTCTTC. Encoded protein: CSVGARGGANNEQFF.

The V gene is TRBV4-1, the J gene TRBJ2-7; 13 positions match TRBD2. Germline loops: CDR1 MGHRA, CDR2 YSYEKL. With 3 bases clipped from V and 0 bases from J, the junction kept 8 bases outside the gene matches. This CDR3 contains 18 residues. CDR3 DNA sequence: TGCGCCAGCAGCCAGACGGGACTAGCGGGACCCCTCTCCTACGAGCAGTACTTC. Amino acids: CASSQTGLAGPLSYEQYF.

This chain connects TRBV7-2 to TRBJ1-2, with 7 bases matching TRBD1. Germline-derived CDR1 and CDR2 are SGHTA and FQGNSA. With V trimmed by 1 base and J by 7 bases, 0 bases remained unmatched. The CDR3 consists of 12 residues. This CDR3 is CASSLDRGGYTF. CDR3 bases: TGTGCCAGCAGCTTAGACAGGGGTGGCTACACCTTC.

This clone occurred once. The DNA for the CDR3 is TGTGCCAGCAGCCCGAAGCTAGCGGACACCTACAATGAGCAGTTCTTC. Amino acids: CASSPKLADTYNEQFF. The rearrangement links TRBV14 to TRBJ2-1; 7 bases map to TRBD2. Germline CDR1 and CDR2: SGHDN and FVKESK. J lost 2 bases, V lost 4 bases, and 8 bases had no gene match. CDR3 size: 16 residues.

The gene calls are TRBV29-1 and TRBJ2-2, with a weak D call TRBD2 (6 bases). Between the trimmed V and J ends, which lost 7 bases and 4 bases, there was a span of 16 bases. Germline V gene sequence: CDR1 SQVTM, CDR2 ANQGSEA. The CDR3 consists of 14 residues. CDR3 in amino acids: CSGGEGVSTGELFF. As DNA, the CDR3 is TGCAGCGGGGGGGAAGGGGTCTCCACCGGGGAGCTGTTTTTT.

The chain carries TRBV29-1 and TRBJ2-3; TRBD1 is a possible D gene (6 bases). V was pared by 5 bases and J by 12 bases, with 24 bases between. The CDR3 extends over 14 amino acids. Looked up from germline, CDR1 is SQVTM and CDR2 is ANQGSEA. The CDR3 loop reads CSVKRDTGAYRQYF. The CDR3 region has the DNA TGCAGCGTTAAAAGGGACACTGGTGCCTACCGCCAGTATTTT.

The chain recombines TRBV19 with TRBJ1-4; 8 positions agree with TRBD1. The CDR3 extends over 16 amino acids. Germline assignment: CDR1 LNHDA and CDR2 SQIVND (reference sequence). The ends lost 4 bases at V and 0 bases at J; junction bases unmatched: 4. For the CDR3, the DNA is TGTGCCAGTAGTACGACAGGGGAGGCAACTAATGAAAAACTGTTTTTT. Encoded protein: CASSTTGEATNEKLFF.

The chain has TRBV13 and TRBJ2-1; perhaps TRBD1 as D (6 bases). CDR3 length: 16 amino acids. In germline, CDR1 is PRHDT, CDR2 FYEKMQ (reference sequence). V was cut by 2 bases and J by 4 bases, with 15 bases left in between. CDR3 residues: CASSLMTGPTYNEQFF. The CDR3 DNA reads as TGTGCCAGCAGCTTAATGACAGGTCCTACTTACAATGAGCAGTTCTTC.

The CDR3 nucleotides read TGTGCCAGCAGCTTTCGACAGGGGGCCGGTGACACTGAAGCTTTCTTT. Protein sequence: CASSFRQGAGDTEAFF. The genes are TRBV7-2 and TRBJ1-1; TRBD1 agrees at 10 bases. The CDR3 is 16 residues long. With 3 bases clipped from V and 3 bases from J, the junction kept 7 bases outside the gene matches. Germline V gives CDR1 SGHTA, CDR2 FQGNSA.

This clone was found once. The chain has TRBV18 and TRBJ1-1; D may be TRBD1 (5 bases). Germline CDR1 reads KGHSH; CDR2 reads LQKENI. The V end lost 0 bases, the J end lost 4 bases, and 15 bases lay between the germline ends. The CDR3 totals 16 residues. CDR3 in DNA: TGTGCCAGCTCACCACCTCCACCCGGACACTTCACTGAAGCTTTCTTT. Translation: CASSPPPPGHFTEAFF.

The chain couples TRBV6-5 to TRBJ1-2, with 7 bases that match TRBD1. This CDR3 contains 14 residues. J was trimmed by 2 bases and V by 6 bases; bases with no gene match: 6. Germline loops: CDR1 MNHEY, CDR2 SVGAGI. In DNA form, the CDR3 reads TGTGCCAGCAGAAAACAGGGGTCCAACTATGGCTACACCTTC. Its protein is CASRKQGSNYGYTF.

The chain employs TRBV4-3 and TRBJ1-1; TRBD1 matches at 8 bases. Trimming at V came to 2 bases and at J to 4 bases, leaving 9 bases not matched to a gene. CDR1 and CDR2 from the germline V gene are LGHNA and YSLEER. The CDR3 has 16 amino acids. The CDR3 protein is CASSQSPTGAITEAFF. The CDR3 nucleotides are TGCGCCAGCAGCCAAAGTCCGACAGGGGCTATCACTGAAGCTTTCTTT.

This clone showed up just once. This chain links TRBV5-1 with TRBJ2-2; TRBD2 aligns across 7 bases. There are 14 residues in the CDR3. V shed 10 bases and J 3 bases; nucleotides not matched to a gene: 9. The germline gives CDR1 SGHRS, CDR2 YFSETQ. CDR3 amino acids: CARRGGDHTGELFF. The CDR3 DNA reads as TGCGCCCGCCGGGGAGGGGATCACACCGGGGAGCTGTTTTTT.